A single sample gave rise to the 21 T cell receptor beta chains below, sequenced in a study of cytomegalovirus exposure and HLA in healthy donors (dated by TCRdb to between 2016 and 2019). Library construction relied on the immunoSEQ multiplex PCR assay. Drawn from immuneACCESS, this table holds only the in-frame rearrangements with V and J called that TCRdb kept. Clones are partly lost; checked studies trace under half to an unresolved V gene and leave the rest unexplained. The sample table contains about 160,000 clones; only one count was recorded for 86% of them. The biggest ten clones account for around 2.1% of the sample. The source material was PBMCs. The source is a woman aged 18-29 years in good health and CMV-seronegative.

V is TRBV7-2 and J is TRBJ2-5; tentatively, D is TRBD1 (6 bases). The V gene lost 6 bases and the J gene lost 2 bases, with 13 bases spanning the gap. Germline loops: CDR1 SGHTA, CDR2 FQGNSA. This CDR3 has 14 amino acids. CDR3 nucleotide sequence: TGTGCCAGCAGTTGGCAGGGGTCTCAAGAGACCCAGTACTTC. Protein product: CASSWQGSQETQYF.

The CDR3 region has the DNA TGTGCCACCAGCAGAGATGGGCAGGGGAGACTTCAGCCCCAGCATTTT. Translation: CATSRDGQGRLQPQHF. The chain joins TRBV15 to TRBJ1-5, with D possibly TRBD1 on 6 matching bases. CDR1 LNHNV and CDR2 YYDKDF come from the germline V gene (reference sequence). This CDR3 has 16 amino acids. The V end lost 0 bases, the J end lost 6 bases, and 15 bases lay between the germline ends.

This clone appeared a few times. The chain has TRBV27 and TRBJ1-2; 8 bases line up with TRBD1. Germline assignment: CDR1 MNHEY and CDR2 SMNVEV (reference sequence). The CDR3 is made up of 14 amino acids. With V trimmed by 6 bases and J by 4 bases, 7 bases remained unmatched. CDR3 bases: TGTGCCAGCAGCCTTACAGGGGGGGGCTATGGCTACACCTTC. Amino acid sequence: CASSLTGGGYGYTF.

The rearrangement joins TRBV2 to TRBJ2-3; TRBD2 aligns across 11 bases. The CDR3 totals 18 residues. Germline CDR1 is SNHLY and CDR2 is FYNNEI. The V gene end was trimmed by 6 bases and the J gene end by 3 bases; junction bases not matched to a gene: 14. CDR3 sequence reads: CASSANLPLAGATDTQYF. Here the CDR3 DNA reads TGTGCCAGCAGCGCCAACCTCCCACTAGCGGGAGCTACAGATACGCAGTATTTT.

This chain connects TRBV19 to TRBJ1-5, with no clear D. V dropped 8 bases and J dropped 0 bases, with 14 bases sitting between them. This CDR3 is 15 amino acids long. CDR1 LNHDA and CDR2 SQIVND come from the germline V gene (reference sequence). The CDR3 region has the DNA TGTGCCAGTGGTACATCAGGTTATAGCAATCAGCCCCAGCATTTT. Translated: CASGTSGYSNQPQHF. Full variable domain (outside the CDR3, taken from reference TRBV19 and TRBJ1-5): DGGITQSPKYLFRKEGQNVTLSCEQNLNHDAMYWYRQDPGQGLRLIYYSQIVNDFQKGDIAEGYSVSREKKESFPLTVTSAQKNPTAFYLCASGTSGYSNQPQHFGDGTRLSIL.

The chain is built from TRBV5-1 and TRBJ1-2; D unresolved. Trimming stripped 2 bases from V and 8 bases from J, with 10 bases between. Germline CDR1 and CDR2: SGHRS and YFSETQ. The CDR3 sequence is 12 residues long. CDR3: CASSFPGIGYTF. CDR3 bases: TGCGCCAGCAGCTTTCCGGGGATCGGCTACACCTTC.

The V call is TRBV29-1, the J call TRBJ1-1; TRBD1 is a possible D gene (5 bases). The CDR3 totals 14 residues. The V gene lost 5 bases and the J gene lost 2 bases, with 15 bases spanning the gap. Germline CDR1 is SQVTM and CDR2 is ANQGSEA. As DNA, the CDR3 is TGCAGCGTTCTTCAGCAGGGTGGTAACACTGAAGCTTTCTTT. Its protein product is CSVLQQGGNTEAFF.

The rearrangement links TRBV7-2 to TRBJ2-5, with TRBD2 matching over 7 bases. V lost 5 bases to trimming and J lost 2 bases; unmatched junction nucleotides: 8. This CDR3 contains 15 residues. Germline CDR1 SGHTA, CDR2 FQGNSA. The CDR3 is CASSNPGTTQETQYF. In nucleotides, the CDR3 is TGTGCCAGCAGCAACCCCGGGACTACTCAAGAGACCCAGTACTTC.

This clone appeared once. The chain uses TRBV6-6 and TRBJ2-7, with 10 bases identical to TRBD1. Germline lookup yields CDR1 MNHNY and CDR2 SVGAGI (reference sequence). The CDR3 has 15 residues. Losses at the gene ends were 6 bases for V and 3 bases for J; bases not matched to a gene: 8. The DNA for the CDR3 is TGTGCCAGCAGCCCCCCCGGGACAGGGGTCTACGAGCAGTACTTC. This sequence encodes CASSPPGTGVYEQYF.

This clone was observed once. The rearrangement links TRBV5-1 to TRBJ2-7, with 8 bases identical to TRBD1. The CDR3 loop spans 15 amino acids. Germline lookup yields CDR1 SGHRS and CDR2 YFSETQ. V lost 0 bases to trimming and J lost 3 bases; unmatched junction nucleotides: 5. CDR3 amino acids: CASSLVGTGFYEQYF. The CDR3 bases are TGCGCCAGCAGCTTGGTAGGGACAGGATTCTACGAGCAGTACTTC. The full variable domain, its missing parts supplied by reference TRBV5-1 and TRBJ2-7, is KAGVTQTPRYLIKTRGQQVTLSCSPISGHRSVSWYQQTPGQGLQFLFEYFSETQRNKGNFPGRFSGRQFSNSRSEMNVSTLELGDSALYLCASSLVGTGFYEQYFGPGTRLTVT.

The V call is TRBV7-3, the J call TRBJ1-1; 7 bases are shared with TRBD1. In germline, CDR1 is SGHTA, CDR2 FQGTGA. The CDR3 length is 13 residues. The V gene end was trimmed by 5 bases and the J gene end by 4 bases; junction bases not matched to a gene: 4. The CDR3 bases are TGTGCCAGCAGCCGACAGGGCGGCACTGAAGCTTTCTTT. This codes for CASSRQGGTEAFF.

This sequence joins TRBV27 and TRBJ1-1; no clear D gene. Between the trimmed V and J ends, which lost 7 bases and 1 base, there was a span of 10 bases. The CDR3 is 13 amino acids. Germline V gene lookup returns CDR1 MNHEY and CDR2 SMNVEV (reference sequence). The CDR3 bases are TGTGCCAGCAACCGGGGAGGGAACACTGAAGCTTTCTTT. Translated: CASNRGGNTEAFF.

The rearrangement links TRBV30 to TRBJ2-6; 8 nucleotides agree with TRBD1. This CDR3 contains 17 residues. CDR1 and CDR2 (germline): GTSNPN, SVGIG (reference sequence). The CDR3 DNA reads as TGTGCAAGACAGGGGCCCCTCAGGCTCTCTGGGGCCAACGTCCTGACTTTC. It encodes CARQGPLRLSGANVLTF.

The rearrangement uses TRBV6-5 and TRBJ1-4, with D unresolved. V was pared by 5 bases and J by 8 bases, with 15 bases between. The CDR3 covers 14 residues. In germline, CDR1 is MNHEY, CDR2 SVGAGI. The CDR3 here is CASSIRSASEKLFF. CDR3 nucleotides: TGTGCCAGCAGTATCAGGTCGGCCTCCGAAAAACTGTTTTTT.

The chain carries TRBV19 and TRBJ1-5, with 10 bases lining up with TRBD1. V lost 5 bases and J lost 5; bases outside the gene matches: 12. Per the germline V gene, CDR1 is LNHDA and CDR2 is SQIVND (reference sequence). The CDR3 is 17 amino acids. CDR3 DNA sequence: TGTGCCAGTAGTGCAGGTGGTCGACAGGGGGCTGATCAGCCCCAGCATTTT. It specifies CASSAGGRQGADQPQHF.

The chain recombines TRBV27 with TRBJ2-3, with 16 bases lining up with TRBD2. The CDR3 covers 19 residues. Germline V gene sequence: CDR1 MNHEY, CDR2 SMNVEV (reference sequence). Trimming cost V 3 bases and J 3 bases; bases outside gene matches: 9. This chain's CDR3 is CASSLISGLAGGRTDTQYF. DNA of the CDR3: TGTGCCAGCAGTTTGATCTCGGGACTAGCGGGAGGGCGGACAGATACGCAGTATTTT.

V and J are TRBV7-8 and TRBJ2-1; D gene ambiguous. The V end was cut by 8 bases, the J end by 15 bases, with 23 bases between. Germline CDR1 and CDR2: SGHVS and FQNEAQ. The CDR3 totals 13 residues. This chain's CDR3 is CASGSGGSPSRFF. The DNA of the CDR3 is TGTGCCAGCGGCTCCGGCGGTTCCCCCTCCCGGTTCTTC.

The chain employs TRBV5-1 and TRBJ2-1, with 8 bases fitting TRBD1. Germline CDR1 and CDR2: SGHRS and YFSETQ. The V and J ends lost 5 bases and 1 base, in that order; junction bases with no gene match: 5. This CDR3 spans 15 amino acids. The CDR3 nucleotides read TGCGCCAGCAGACAGGGGGGTTCATCCTACAATGAGCAGTTCTTC. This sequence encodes CASRQGGSSYNEQFF.

CDR3 residues: CASSLIGNTIYF. DNA for the CDR3: TGTGCCAGTAGTTTAATTGGAAACACCATATATTTT. This chain connects TRBV19 to TRBJ1-3, with unresolved D. Germline loops: CDR1 LNHDA, CDR2 SQIVND (reference sequence). This CDR3 region has 12 residues. V shed 5 bases and J shed 3 bases, with 5 bases lying between them. Filled out from reference TRBV19 and TRBJ1-3, the complete variable domain reads DGGITQSPKYLFRKEGQNVTLSCEQNLNHDAMYWYRQDPGQGLRLIYYSQIVNDFQKGDIAEGYSVSREKKESFPLTVTSAQKNPTAFYLCASSLIGNTIYFGEGSWLTVV.

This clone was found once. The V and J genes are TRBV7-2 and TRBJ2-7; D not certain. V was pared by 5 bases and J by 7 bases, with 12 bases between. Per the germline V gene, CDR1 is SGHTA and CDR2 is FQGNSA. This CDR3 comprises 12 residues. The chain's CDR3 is CASSLEMREQYF. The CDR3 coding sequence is TGTGCCAGCAGCCTAGAAATGAGAGAGCAGTACTTC. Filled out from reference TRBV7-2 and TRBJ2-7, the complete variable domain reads GAGVSQSPSNKVTEKGKDVELRCDPISGHTALYWYRQSLGQGLEFLIYFQGNSAPDKSGLPSDRFSAERTGGSVSTLTIQRTQQEDSAVYLCASSLEMREQYFGPGTRLTVT.

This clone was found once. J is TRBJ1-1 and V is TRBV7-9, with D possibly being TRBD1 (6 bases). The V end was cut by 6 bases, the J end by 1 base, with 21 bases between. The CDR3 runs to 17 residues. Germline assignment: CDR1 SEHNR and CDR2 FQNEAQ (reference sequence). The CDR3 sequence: CASRGAGNSPPNTEAFF. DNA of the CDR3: TGTGCCAGCAGGGGGGCTGGTAACTCCCCCCCGAACACTGAAGCTTTCTTT.